One sample yielded the 5 T cell receptor beta chains listed below, sequenced in a study of Ad26.COV2.S vaccination and SARS-CoV-2 variants. The method was immunoSEQ multiplex PCR; TCRdb's version includes in-frame clones alone and lacks a portion of them. The sample has about 410,000 clones; about nine tenths are singletons. The treatment was: some 19 received Ad26.COV2.S at low or high dose, single or two shots; roughly five received placebo; per-sample allocation not given. Vaccine and placebo recipients were sampled on day 63 after the first injection. The sequencing used peripheral blood, collected in a trial of Ad26.COV2.S vaccine versus placebo. The receptors were sampled from a person between 18 and 60 years old who received the Ad26.COV2.S COVID-19 vaccine or a placebo.

The chain employs TRBV30 and TRBJ2-4, with 11 bases matching TRBD1. The CDR3 consists of 16 residues. Germline V gene lookup returns CDR1 GTSNPN and CDR2 SVGIG (reference sequence). The junction had 10 bases not matched to a gene; V was cut back by 0 bases and J by 9 bases. The CDR3 protein is CAWSVSRTGGGSIQYF. In DNA form, the CDR3 reads TGTGCCTGGAGTGTGTCCCGGACAGGGGGCGGGAGCATTCAGTACTTC.

The rearrangement joins TRBV28 to TRBJ1-2; D unresolved. The germline CDR1 and CDR2 sequences are MDHEN and SYDVKM. V lost 5 bases, J lost 2 bases, and 18 bases lay in between. The CDR3 totals 16 residues. CDR3 bases: TGTGCCAGCAGTCCCGTCGGGTTAGGCGGGAACTATGGCTACACCTTC. Protein: CASSPVGLGGNYGYTF.

The J gene is TRBJ1-5, the V gene TRBV10-3; the D gene is possibly TRBD1 (6 bases). V lost 10 bases, J lost 3 bases, and 10 bases lay in between. The CDR3 loop spans 12 amino acids. Germline V CDR1 and CDR2: ENHRY, SYGVKD. CDR3 nucleotides: TGTGCCACCAGACAGGACAATCAGCCCCAGCATTTT. Amino acid sequence: CATRQDNQPQHF.

In regard to this clone: The same CDR3 also results from other DNA sequences found in this sample. The V and J genes are TRBV5-1 and TRBJ2-5; the match to TRBD1 covers 9 bases. CDR1 and CDR2 from the germline V gene are SGHRS and YFSETQ. This CDR3 has 15 amino acids. Unmatched junction bases numbered 4, after V lost 0 bases and J lost 4 bases. CDR3 bases: TGCGCCAGCAGCTTGGCGGGACAGGGAGGAGAGACCCAGTACTTC. It yields the protein CASSLAGQGGETQYF.

The J gene is TRBJ1-1, the V gene TRBV7-9; D is perhaps TRBD1 (6 bases). V lost 1 base and J lost 3, with 12 bases in between. CDR3 length equals 15 residues. Germline CDR1 SEHNR, CDR2 FQNEAQ (reference sequence). CDR3 in amino acids: CASSLVGAPDTEAFF. CDR3 nucleotide sequence: TGTGCCAGCAGCTTAGTGGGGGCCCCGGACACTGAAGCTTTCTTT.